These 21 T cell receptor beta chains were all obtained from the same sample, sequenced in a study of OX40 agonist ivuxolimab in advanced cancers. This table comes from immunoSEQ multiplex PCR, and its TCRdb copy is limited to in-frame clones, with some not included. The table includes 96,000 or so clones, 84% detected once. The input for sequencing was CD4+ or CD8+ T cells sorted from blood, taken in a trial of the OX40 agonist ivuxolimab. The receptors originated from an adult with an advanced solid tumor such as melanoma, head and neck, liver or kidney cancer.

The count of this clone is one. V usage is TRBV5-6 and J usage is TRBJ1-1; D perhaps matches TRBD1 (5 bases). V lost 4 bases and J lost 0, with 19 bases in between. The CDR3 length is 17 residues. From germline, CDR1 is SGHDT and CDR2 YYEEEE. CDR3 amino acids: CASSPDKTVRMNTEAFF. CDR3 sequence (DNA): TGTGCCAGCAGCCCGGACAAGACCGTAAGGATGAACACTGAAGCTTTCTTT.

The chain couples TRBV15 to TRBJ2-7, with D possibly TRBD2 on 6 matching bases. CDR1 and CDR2 (germline): LNHNV, YYDKDF (reference sequence). The CDR3 contains 16 residues. Trimming left V 0 bases short and J 4 bases short, with 16 bases between. The CDR3 here is CATSRDTAGTGYEQYF. CDR3 DNA: TGTGCCACCAGCAGAGATACCGCCGGGACTGGATACGAGCAGTACTTC.

As to this clone: In the same sample, other DNA sequences code for this CDR3. This chain links TRBV19 with TRBJ2-7, with 7 bases that match TRBD2. The ends lost 1 base at V and 3 bases at J; junction bases unmatched: 0. Germline CDR1 and CDR2: LNHDA and SQIVND (reference sequence). The CDR3 extends over 13 amino acids. The CDR3 loop is CASSIAGGYEQYF. CDR3 coding DNA: TGTGCCAGTAGTATAGCGGGAGGCTACGAGCAGTACTTC.

The chain uses TRBV5-1 and TRBJ2-7; a weak D match, TRBD2 (6 bases). This CDR3 has 12 amino acids. Germline-derived CDR1 and CDR2 are SGHRS and YFSETQ. V lost 3 bases and J 4 bases, leaving 8 bases between the germline ends. The CDR3 sequence is CASSSGLYEQYF. CDR3 bases: TGCGCCAGCAGCTCGGGACTTTACGAGCAGTACTTC.

The chain recombines TRBV5-6 with TRBJ1-1; 9 bases match TRBD1. The length of the CDR3 is 14 residues. J gave up 4 bases and V 4 bases, and 5 bases lay outside the gene matches. Germline CDR1 and CDR2: SGHDT and YYEEEE. The CDR3 protein is CASSPTGGFTEAFF. The CDR3 bases are TGTGCCAGCAGCCCGACAGGGGGGTTCACTGAAGCTTTCTTT.

This chain joins TRBV6-4 and TRBJ2-2; D is perhaps TRBD2 (5 bases). Deletions cut 6 bases from V and 7 bases from J, with 15 bases between. From germline, CDR1 is MRHNA and CDR2 SNTAGT. There are 14 residues in the CDR3. The chain's CDR3 is CASRLEGDVGELFF. CDR3 bases: TGTGCCAGCAGACTAGAAGGTGACGTCGGGGAGCTGTTTTTT.

This chain joins TRBV9 and TRBJ2-3; perhaps TRBD2 as D (5 bases). Germline lookup yields CDR1 SGDLS and CDR2 YYNGEE. There are 13 residues in the CDR3. Trimming shortened V by 3 bases and J by 6 bases, and 11 bases separated the two germline ends. CDR3: CASSGNRRDTQYF. The CDR3 DNA sequence: TGTGCCAGCAGCGGAAATCGGAGGGATACGCAGTATTTT.

This chain connects TRBV2 to TRBJ1-2; the D is unclear. The germline V gene has CDR1 SNHLY and CDR2 FYNNEI. This CDR3 comprises 12 residues. With 4 bases removed from V and 4 bases from J, the gap between germline ends came to 7 bases. CDR3 residues: CASSVAVYGYTF. The CDR3, as DNA: TGTGCCAGCAGTGTGGCAGTCTATGGCTACACCTTC.

The rearrangement joins TRBV19 to TRBJ1-3, with a tentative D call TRBD1 (6 bases). There are 16 residues in the CDR3. Trimming cost V 3 bases and J 3 bases, with 15 bases left between them. Germline values: CDR1 LNHDA, CDR2 SQIVND (reference sequence). For the CDR3, the DNA is TGTGCCAGTAGTATGATCCCGGGGGGCTTTGGAAACACCATATATTTT. Protein: CASSMIPGGFGNTIYF.

A few counts support this clone. For the CDR3, the DNA is TGTGCCAGCAGCCCCGGGGCTGGAAACACCATATATTTT. Its protein product is CASSPGAGNTIYF. V is TRBV5-6 and J is TRBJ1-3; no firm D call. Germline V lookup: CDR1 SGHDT, CDR2 YYEEEE. V was shortened by 4 bases and J by 2 bases, with 7 bases between the two germline ends. This CDR3 has 13 amino acids.

CDR3 DNA: TGTGCCAGCAGCTCCTCCGGGACAATGAACACCGGGGAGCTGTTTTTT. Translating it yields CASSSSGTMNTGELFF. The V and J genes are TRBV7-3 and TRBJ2-2; D is perhaps TRBD1 (6 bases). Between the trimmed V and J ends, which lost 4 bases and 1 base, there was a span of 13 bases. CDR1 is SGHTA and CDR2 is FQGTGA in the germline V gene. The CDR3 covers 16 residues.

The V gene is TRBV5-1, the J gene TRBJ2-5, with D possibly matching TRBD2 (5 bases). The V and J ends lost 3 bases and 4 bases respectively, with 13 bases between them. The V gene's germline CDR1 is SGHRS and CDR2 YFSETQ. The CDR3 is 14 amino acids. CDR3 coding DNA: TGCGCCAGCAGCTGGGATCTAGGAGGAGAGACCCAGTACTTC. Amino acids: CASSWDLGGETQYF. The variable domain in full, with the rest retrieved from reference TRBV5-1 and TRBJ2-5, is KAGVTQTPRYLIKTRGQQVTLSCSPISGHRSVSWYQQTPGQGLQFLFEYFSETQRNKGNFPGRFSGRQFSNSRSEMNVSTLELGDSALYLCASSWDLGGETQYFGPGTRLLVL.

The chain links TRBV5-8 to TRBJ1-5, with 8 bases aligning to TRBD1. The CDR3 runs to 15 residues. The germline V gene encodes CDR1 SGHTS and CDR2 YDEGEE. V shed 4 bases and J 2 bases; nucleotides not matched to a gene: 5. Written as DNA, the CDR3 is TGTGCCAGCAGCCGAACAGGGGGGGGCAATCAGCCCCAGCATTTT. It codes for CASSRTGGGNQPQHF.

The V call is TRBV7-2, the J call TRBJ2-1; 14 bases are a match to TRBD2. The V gene end was trimmed by 4 bases and the J gene end by 9 bases; junction bases not matched to a gene: 8. The CDR3 has 16 residues. Germline CDR1 is SGHTA and CDR2 is FQGNSA. Here the CDR3 reads CASSYGLAGGQPEQFF. Here the CDR3 DNA reads TGTGCCAGCAGCTACGGACTAGCGGGGGGCCAACCTGAGCAGTTCTTC.

The rearrangement joins TRBV5-6 to TRBJ2-5; TRBD2 matches at 7 bases. The DNA matches TRBJ2-7 better at its end, which makes the J call doubtful. The CDR3 length is 15 residues. Germline V gene data show CDR1 as SGHDT and CDR2 as YYEEEE. This chain's CDR3 is CASSWEGPQNYEQYF. Written as DNA, the CDR3 is TGTGCCAGCAGCTGGGAGGGACCCCAAAATTACGAGCAGTACTTC.

The chain uses TRBV18 and TRBJ2-2; 7 positions agree with TRBD2. The germline V gene has CDR1 KGHSH and CDR2 LQKENI. CDR3 length: 16 amino acids. With V trimmed by 3 bases and J by 0 bases, 4 bases remained unmatched. The CDR3 nucleotides are TGTGCCAGCTCACCGACTCTAGCGGCGAACACCGGGGAGCTGTTTTTT. Amino acid sequence: CASSPTLAANTGELFF.

V and J are TRBV27 and TRBJ2-4, with D maybe TRBD1 (6 bases). Trimming took off 5 bases at V and 2 bases at J, with 10 bases between the two ends. The CDR3 covers 14 residues. The germline V gene encodes CDR1 MNHEY and CDR2 SMNVEV (reference sequence). As DNA, the CDR3 is TGTGCCAGCAGTACCACAGGGTCCAAAAACATTCAGTACTTC. Translating it yields CASSTTGSKNIQYF.

V usage is TRBV7-2 and J usage is TRBJ1-2; possibly TRBD1 for D (6 bases). Germline V gene sequence: CDR1 SGHTA, CDR2 FQGNSA. V dropped 5 bases and J dropped 4 bases, with 11 bases sitting between them. The CDR3 totals 13 residues. CDR3 loop: CASSEGGIYGYTF. The CDR3 DNA reads as TGTGCCAGCAGCGAGGGGGGGATCTATGGCTACACCTTC.

The V gene is TRBV5-1, the J gene TRBJ1-2; possibly TRBD1 for D (5 bases). The CDR3 is 13 amino acids. V was shortened by 0 bases and J by 4 bases, with 7 bases between the two germline ends. Germline CDR1 is SGHRS and CDR2 is YFSETQ. This CDR3 is CASSLDRFYGYTF. CDR3 bases: TGCGCCAGCAGCTTGGACAGGTTCTATGGCTACACCTTC.

The chain links TRBV6-1 to TRBJ1-5, with D unclear. V was cut by 1 base and J by 0 bases, with 4 bases left in between. The CDR3 has 14 residues. Germline V gives CDR1 MNHNS, CDR2 SASEGT. The CDR3 DNA reads TGTGCCAGCAGTGAAGGGAATAGCAATCAGCCCCAGCATTTT. As protein: CASSEGNSNQPQHF.

This clone was counted only a few times. The rearrangement joins TRBV2 to TRBJ1-5; D call uncertain. Trimming stripped 0 bases from V and 11 bases from J, with 14 bases between. The germline V gene encodes CDR1 SNHLY and CDR2 FYNNEI. The CDR3 sequence is 14 residues long. In DNA, the CDR3 is TGTGCCAGCAGTGAAGCCGCGGACCTCCGGGCCCAGCATTTT. It is translated as CASSEAADLRAQHF.